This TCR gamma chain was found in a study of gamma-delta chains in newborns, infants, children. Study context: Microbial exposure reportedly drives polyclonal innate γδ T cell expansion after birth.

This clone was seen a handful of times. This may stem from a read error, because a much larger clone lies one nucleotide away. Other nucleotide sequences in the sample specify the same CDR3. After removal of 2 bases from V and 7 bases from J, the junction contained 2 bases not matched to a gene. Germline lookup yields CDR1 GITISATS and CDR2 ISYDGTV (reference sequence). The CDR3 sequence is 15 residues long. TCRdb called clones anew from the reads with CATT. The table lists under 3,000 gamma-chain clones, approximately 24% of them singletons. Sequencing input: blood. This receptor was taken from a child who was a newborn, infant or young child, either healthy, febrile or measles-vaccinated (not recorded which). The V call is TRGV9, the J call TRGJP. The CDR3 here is CALWEGELGKKIKVF. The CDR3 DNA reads TGTGCCTTGTGGGAGGGGGAGTTGGGCAAAAAAATCAAGGTATTT.